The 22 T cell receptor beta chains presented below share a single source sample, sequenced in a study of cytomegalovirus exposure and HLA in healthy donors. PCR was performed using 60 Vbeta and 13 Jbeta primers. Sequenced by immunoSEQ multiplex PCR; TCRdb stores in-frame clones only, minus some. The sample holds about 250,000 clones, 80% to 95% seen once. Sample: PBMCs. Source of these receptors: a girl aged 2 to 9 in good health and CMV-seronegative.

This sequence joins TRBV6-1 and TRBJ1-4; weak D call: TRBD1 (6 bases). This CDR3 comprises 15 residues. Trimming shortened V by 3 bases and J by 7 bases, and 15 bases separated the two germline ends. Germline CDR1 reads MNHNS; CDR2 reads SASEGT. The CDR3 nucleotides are TGTGCCAGCAGTGAGTGGTGGCAGGGGATTGAAAAACTGTTTTTT. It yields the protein CASSEWWQGIEKLFF.

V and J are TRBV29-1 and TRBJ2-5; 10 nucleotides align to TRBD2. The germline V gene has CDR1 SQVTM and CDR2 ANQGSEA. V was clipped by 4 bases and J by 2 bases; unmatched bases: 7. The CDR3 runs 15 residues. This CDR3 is CSVAASGGVQETQYF. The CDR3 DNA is TGCAGCGTTGCCGCTAGCGGGGGCGTACAAGAGACCCAGTACTTC. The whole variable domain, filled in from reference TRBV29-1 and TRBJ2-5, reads SAVISQKPSRDICQRGTSLTIQCQVDSQVTMMFWYRQQPGQSLTLIATANQGSEATYESGFVIDKFPISRPNLTFSTLTVSNMSPEDSSIYLCSVAASGGVQETQYFGPGTRLLVL.

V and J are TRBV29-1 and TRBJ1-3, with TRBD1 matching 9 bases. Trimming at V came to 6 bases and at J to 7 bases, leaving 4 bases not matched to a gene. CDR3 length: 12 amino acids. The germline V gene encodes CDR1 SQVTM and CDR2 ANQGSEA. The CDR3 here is CSVRTGENTIYF. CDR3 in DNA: TGCAGCGTCCGGACAGGGGAGAACACCATATATTTT.

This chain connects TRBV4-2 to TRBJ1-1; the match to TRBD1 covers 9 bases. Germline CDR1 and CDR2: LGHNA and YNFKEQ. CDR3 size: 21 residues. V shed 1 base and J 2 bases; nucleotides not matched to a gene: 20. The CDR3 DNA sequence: TGTGCCAGCAGCCAAGCAAGGGGACAGGGCCGGTTTAGTCGGGCAAACACTGAAGCTTTCTTT. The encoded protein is CASSQARGQGRFSRANTEAFF.

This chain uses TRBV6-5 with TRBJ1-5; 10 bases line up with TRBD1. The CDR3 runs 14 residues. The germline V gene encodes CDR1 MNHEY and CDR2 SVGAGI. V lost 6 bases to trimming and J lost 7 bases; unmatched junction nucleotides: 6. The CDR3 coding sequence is TGTGCCAGCAGCCGAGGGACAGGGGACCAGCCCCAGCATTTT. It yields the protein CASSRGTGDQPQHF.

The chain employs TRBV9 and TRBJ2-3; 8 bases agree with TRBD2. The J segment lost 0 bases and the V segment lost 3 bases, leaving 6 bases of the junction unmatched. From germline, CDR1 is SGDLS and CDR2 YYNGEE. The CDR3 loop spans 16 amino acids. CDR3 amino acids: CASSGGLATSTDTQYF. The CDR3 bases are TGTGCCAGCAGCGGAGGACTAGCTACTAGCACAGATACGCAGTATTTT. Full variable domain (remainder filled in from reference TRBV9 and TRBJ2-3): DSGVTQTPKHLITATGQRVTLRCSPRSGDLSVYWYQQSLDQGLQFLIQYYNGEERAKGNILERFSAQQFPDLHSELNLSSLELGDSALYFCASSGGLATSTDTQYFGPGTRLTVL.

DNA for the CDR3: TGCAGCGTCCTCCCCGGGTCAGCGAACACTGAAGCTTTCTTT. Its protein is CSVLPGSANTEAFF. J is TRBJ1-1 and V is TRBV29-1; D unclear. The CDR3 extends over 14 amino acids. Germline CDR1 SQVTM, CDR2 ANQGSEA. V lost 6 bases and J lost 1, with 15 bases in between.

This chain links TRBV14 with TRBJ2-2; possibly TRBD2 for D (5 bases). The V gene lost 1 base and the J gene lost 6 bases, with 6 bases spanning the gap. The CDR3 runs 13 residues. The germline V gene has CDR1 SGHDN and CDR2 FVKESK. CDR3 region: CASSQVLAGELFF. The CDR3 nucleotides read TGTGCCAGCAGCCAAGTACTAGCCGGGGAGCTGTTTTTT.

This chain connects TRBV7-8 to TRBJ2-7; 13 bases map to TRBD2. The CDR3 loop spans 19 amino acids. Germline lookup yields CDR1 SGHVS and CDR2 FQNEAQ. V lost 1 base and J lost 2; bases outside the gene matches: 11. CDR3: CASSLGPRLAGGPTYEQYF. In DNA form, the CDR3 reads TGTGCCAGCAGCTTAGGGCCCCGACTAGCGGGGGGACCCACCTACGAGCAGTACTTC.

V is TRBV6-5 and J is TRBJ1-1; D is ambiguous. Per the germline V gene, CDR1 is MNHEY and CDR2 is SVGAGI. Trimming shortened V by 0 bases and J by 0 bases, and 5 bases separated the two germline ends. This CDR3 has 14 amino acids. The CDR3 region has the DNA TGTGCCAGCAGTTACTCGGCCGTGAACACTGAAGCTTTCTTT. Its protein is CASSYSAVNTEAFF.

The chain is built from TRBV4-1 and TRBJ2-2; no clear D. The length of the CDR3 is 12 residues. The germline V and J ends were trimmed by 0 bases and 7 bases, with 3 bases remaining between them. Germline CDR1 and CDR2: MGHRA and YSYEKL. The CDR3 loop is CASSQDYGELFF. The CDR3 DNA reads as TGCGCCAGCAGCCAAGATTACGGGGAGCTGTTTTTT.

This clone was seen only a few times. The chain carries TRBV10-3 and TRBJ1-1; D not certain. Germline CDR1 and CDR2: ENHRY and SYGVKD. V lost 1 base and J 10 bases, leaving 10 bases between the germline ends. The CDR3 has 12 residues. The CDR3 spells CAISEWERGAFF. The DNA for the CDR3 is TGTGCCATCAGTGAGTGGGAGCGAGGAGCTTTCTTT.

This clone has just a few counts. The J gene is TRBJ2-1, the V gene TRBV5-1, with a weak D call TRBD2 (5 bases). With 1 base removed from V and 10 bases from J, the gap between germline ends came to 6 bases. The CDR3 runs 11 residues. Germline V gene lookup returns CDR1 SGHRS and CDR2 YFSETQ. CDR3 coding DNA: TGCGCCAGCAGCTTGCGCGGGGAGCAGTTCTTC. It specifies CASSLRGEQFF.

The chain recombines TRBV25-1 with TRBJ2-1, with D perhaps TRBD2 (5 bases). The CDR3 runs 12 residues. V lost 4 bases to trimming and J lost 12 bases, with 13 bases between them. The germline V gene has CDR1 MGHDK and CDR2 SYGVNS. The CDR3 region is CASSGPGIGQFF. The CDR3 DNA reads TGTGCCAGCAGTGGCCCCGGGATAGGGCAGTTCTTC. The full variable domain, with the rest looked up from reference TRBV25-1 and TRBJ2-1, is EADIYQTPRYLVIGTGKKITLECSQTMGHDKMYWYQQDPGMELHLIHYSYGVNSTEKGDLSSESTVSRIRTEHFPLTLESARPSHTSQYLCASSGPGIGQFFGPGTRLTVL.

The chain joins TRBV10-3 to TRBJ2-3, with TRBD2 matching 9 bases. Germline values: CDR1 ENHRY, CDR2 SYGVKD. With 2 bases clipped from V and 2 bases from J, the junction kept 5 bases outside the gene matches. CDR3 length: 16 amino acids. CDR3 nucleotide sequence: TGTGCCATCAGTGAGCTTAGCGGGAGACCCACAGATACGCAGTATTTT. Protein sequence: CAISELSGRPTDTQYF.

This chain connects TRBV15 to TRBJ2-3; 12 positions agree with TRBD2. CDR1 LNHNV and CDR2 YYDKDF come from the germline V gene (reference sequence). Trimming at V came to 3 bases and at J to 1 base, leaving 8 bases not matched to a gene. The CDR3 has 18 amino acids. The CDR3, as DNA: TGTGCCACCAGCAGGTTGCTAGCGGGAGGGCCCGGCACAGATACGCAGTATTTT. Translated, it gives CATSRLLAGGPGTDTQYF.

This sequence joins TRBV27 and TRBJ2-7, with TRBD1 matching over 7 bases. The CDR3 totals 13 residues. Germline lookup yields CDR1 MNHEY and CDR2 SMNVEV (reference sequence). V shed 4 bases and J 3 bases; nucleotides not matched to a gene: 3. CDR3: CASSWDRSYEQYF. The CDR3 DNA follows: TGTGCCAGCAGTTGGGACAGAAGCTACGAGCAGTACTTC.

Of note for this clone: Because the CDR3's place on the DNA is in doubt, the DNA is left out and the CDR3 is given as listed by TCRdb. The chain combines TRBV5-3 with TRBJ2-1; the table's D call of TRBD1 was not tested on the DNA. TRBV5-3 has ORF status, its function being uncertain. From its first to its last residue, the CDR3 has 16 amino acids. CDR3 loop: CARSLVGRGSYNEQLF.

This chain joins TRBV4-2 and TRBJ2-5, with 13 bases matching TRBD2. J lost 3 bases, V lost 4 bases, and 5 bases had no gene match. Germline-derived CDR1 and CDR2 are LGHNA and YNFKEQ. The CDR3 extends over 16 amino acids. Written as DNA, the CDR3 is TGTGCCAGCAGCCCGACCGGGACTAGCGGGGAAGAGACCCAGTACTTC. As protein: CASSPTGTSGEETQYF.

CDR3: CSVGGDRGNTEAFF. In DNA form, the CDR3 reads TGCAGCGTTGGGGGGGACAGGGGTAACACTGAAGCTTTCTTT. The chain links TRBV29-1 to TRBJ1-1; 10 bases are shared with TRBD1. In germline, CDR1 is SQVTM, CDR2 ANQGSEA. V shed 4 bases and J 2 bases; nucleotides not matched to a gene: 4. This CDR3 contains 14 residues.

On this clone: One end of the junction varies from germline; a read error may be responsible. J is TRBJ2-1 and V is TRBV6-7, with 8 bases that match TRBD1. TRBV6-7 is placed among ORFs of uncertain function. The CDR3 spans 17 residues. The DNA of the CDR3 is TGTGCCAGCAGTTACGGCAGGGGGCTACCCACCTACAATGAGCAGGTCTTC. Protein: CASSYGRGLPTYNEQVF.

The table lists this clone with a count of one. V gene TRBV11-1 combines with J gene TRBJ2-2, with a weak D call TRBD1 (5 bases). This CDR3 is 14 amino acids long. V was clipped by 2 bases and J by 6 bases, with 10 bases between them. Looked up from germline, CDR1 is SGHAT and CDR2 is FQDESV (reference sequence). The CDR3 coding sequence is TGTGCCAGCAGCTTACAGGACATTGCCGGGGAGCTGTTTTTT. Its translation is CASSLQDIAGELFF.